This T cell receptor (beta chain) was found in a study of T cell responses to AZD1222 COVID-19 vaccine. Findings of the study overall: Targets within unmutated variant regions were reportedly found for nearly half of spike-specific TCRs. Baseline serostatus was positive in only a handful of AZD1222 recipients. There were repertoire samples only from the period after the peak T cell response. The donor cohort was predominantly white British with a female majority, and clonal diversity may have been underestimated.

The CDR3 covers 14 residues. J gave up 11 bases and V 0 bases, and 8 bases lay outside the gene matches. Germline V CDR1 and CDR2: SGHRS, YFSETQ. As to this clone: No antigen is known for it.

Assay: immunoSEQ multiplex PCR; the TCRdb copy retains only in-frame clones and omits some. The sample lists over 150,000 clones, roughly 89% seen once, with 1.1% in the top ten. The receptor was isolated from an adult who received the AZD1222 COVID-19 vaccine. The chain links TRBV5-1 to TRBJ1-1; 9 nucleotides agree with TRBD1. The source material was peripheral blood, sampled 28 days after the second AZD1222 dose. CDR3 amino acids: CASSLDPSGTGAFF. CDR3 coding DNA: TGCGCCAGCAGCTTGGACCCCTCCGGGACAGGGGCTTTCTTT.